This record looks at one T cell receptor (beta chain) sequence and its context. The antigen is unknown. The CDR3 is 12 amino acids. After removal of 4 bases from V and 15 bases from J, the junction contained 9 bases not matched to a gene. Germline lookup yields CDR1 LNHDA and CDR2 SQIVND (reference sequence). This entry belongs to a study of cytomegalovirus exposure and HLA in healthy donors. Study overall: Membership in the Caucasian-associated ancestry cluster was found for 65% to 85% of 300 to 400 genotyped donors.

Notes on the study in general: Rare sequences made up most TCRs, while some public TCRs were found in many donors.

The study ran its PCR with 60 Vbeta and 13 Jbeta primers. This table comes from immunoSEQ multiplex PCR, and its TCRdb copy is limited to in-frame clones, with some not included. The sample records a few hundred thousand clones, around 83% being singletons. The sequencing sample was made of PBMCs. This rearrangement joins TRBV19 to TRBJ2-1; TRBD2 aligns across 7 bases. This TCR was sampled from a woman between 50 and 59 years old in good health and CMV-seropositive. DNA of the CDR3: TGTGCCAGTAGTAAATCCGGGACTACGCTGTTCTTC. This encodes CASSKSGTTLFF.